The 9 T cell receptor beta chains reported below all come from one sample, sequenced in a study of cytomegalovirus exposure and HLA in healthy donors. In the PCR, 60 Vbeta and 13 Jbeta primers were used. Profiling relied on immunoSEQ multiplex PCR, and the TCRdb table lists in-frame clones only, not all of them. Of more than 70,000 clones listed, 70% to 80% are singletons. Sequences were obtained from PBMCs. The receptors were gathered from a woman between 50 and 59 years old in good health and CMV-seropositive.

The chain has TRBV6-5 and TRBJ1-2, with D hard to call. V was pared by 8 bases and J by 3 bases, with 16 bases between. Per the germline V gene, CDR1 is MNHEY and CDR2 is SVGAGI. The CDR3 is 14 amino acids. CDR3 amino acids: CASRSPQDYYGYTF. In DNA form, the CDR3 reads TGTGCCAGCCGCTCCCCTCAGGATTACTATGGCTACACCTTC.

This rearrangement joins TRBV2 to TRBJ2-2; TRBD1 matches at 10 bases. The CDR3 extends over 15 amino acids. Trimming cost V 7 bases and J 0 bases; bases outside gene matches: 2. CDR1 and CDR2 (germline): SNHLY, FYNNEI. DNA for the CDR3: TGTGCCAGCAACGGACAGGGGGCGAACACCGGGGAGCTGTTTTTT. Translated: CASNGQGANTGELFF.

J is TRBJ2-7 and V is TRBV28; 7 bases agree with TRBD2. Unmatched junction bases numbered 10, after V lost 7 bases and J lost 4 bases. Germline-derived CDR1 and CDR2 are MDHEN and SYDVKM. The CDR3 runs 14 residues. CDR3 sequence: CASTQPGLPYEQYF. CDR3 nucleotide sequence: TGTGCCAGCACCCAGCCGGGACTACCATACGAGCAGTACTTC.

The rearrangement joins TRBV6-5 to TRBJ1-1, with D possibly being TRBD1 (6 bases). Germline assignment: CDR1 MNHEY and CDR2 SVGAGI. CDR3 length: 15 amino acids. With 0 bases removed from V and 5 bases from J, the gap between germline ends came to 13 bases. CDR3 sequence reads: CASSYSMVQGTEAFF. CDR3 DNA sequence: TGTGCCAGCAGTTACTCTATGGTGCAGGGGACTGAAGCTTTCTTT.

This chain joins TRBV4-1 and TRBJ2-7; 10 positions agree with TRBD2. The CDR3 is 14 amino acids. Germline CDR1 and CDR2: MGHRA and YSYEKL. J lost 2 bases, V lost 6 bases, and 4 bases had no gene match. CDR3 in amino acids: CASSSTSGTYEQYF. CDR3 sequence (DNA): TGCGCCAGCAGTTCAACTAGCGGGACCTACGAGCAGTACTTC.

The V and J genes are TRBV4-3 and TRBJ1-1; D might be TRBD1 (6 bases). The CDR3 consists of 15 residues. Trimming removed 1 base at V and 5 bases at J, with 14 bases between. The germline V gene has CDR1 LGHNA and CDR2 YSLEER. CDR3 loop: CASSQAWAGETEAFF. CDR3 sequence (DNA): TGCGCCAGCAGCCAAGCGTGGGCAGGGGAAACTGAAGCTTTCTTT.

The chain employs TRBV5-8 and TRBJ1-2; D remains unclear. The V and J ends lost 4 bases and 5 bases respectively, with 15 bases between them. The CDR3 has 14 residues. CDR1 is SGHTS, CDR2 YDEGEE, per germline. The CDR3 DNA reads TGTGCCAGCAGCCAAGATCCGGGGTTATATGGCTACACCTTC. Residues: CASSQDPGLYGYTF.

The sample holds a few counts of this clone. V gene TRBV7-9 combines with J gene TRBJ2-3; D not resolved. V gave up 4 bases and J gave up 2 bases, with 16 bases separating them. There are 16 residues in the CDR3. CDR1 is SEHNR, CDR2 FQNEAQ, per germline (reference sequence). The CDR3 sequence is CASSSSLRGVTDTQYF. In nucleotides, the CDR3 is TGTGCCAGCAGCTCCTCCTTAAGAGGAGTCACAGATACGCAGTATTTT. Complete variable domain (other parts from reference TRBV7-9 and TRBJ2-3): DTGVSQNPRHKITKRGQNVTFRCDPISEHNRLYWYRQTLGQGPEFLTYFQNEAQLEKSRLLSDRFSAERPKGSFSTLEIQRTEQGDSAMYLCASSSSLRGVTDTQYFGPGTRLTVL.

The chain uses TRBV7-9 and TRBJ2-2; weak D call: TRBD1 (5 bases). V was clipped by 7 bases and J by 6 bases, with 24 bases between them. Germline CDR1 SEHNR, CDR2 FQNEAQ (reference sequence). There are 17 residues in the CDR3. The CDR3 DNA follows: TGTGCCAGCACCCCCAAGGGGCGATTGTTTATTCCCGGGGAGCTGTTTTTT. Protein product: CASTPKGRLFIPGELFF.